Listed below are T cell receptor beta chains from one sample, sequenced in a study of shared clonotypes between healthy human individuals. TCRdb's copy holds only in-frame clones and misses some; the assay was immunoSEQ multiplex PCR. This sample has just over 2,000,000 clones; about 95% occur once, and the top ten carry 1.1%. The sample was naive CD8+ T cells sorted from blood. These receptors came from a man aged 18 to 29 in good health. CDR3s include the opening cysteine and the closing phenylalanine or tryptophan. D genes are given only for firm matches. Not all rows give a size; the values are once, few, many and, for expanded clones, a class.

J: TRBJ2-5
V: TRBV27
D: NA
size: NA
CDR3: CASSFREAGETQYF
DNA: TGTGCCAGCAGTTTTAGGGAGGCCGGGGAGACCCAGTACTTC

J: TRBJ1-2
V: TRBV6-5
D: NA
size: NA
CDR3: CASSYSEANYGYTF
DNA: TGTGCCAGCAGTTACTCGGAGGCGAACTATGGCTACACCTTC

J: TRBJ2-7
V: TRBV9
D: NA
size: once
CDR3: CASSGSSSYEQYF
DNA: TGTGCCAGCAGCGGGTCGAGCTCCTACGAGCAGTACTTC

J: TRBJ1-4
V: TRBV5-1
D: TRBD1
size: NA
CDR3: CASSRDRVTTNEKLFF
DNA: TGCGCCAGCAGTCGGGACAGGGTGACAACTAATGAAAAACTGTTTTTT

J: TRBJ2-2
V: TRBV27
D: NA
size: few
CDR3: CASSYTNTGELFF
DNA: TGTGCCAGCAGTTATACGAACACCGGGGAGCTGTTTTTT

J: TRBJ2-3
V: TRBV29-1
D: TRBD2
size: NA
CDR3: CSVEGATSGASTDTQYF
DNA: TGCAGCGTTGAAGGGGCGACTAGCGGAGCTAGCACAGATACGCAGTATTTT

J: TRBJ1-2
V: TRBV5-4
D: TRBD1
size: NA
CDR3: CASIKQGAYGYTF
DNA: TGTGCCAGCATCAAACAGGGGGCCTATGGCTACACCTTC

J: TRBJ2-1
V: TRBV9
D: TRBD2
size: NA
CDR3: CASSVSGTSAIEQFF
DNA: TGTGCCAGCAGCGTGTCCGGGACTAGTGCTATTGAGCAGTTCTTC

J: TRBJ1-5
V: TRBV7-3
D: TRBD1
size: NA
CDR3: CASSRNRGRGNQPQHF
DNA: TGTGCCAGCAGCCGAAACAGGGGTAGGGGCAATCAGCCCCAGCATTTT

J: TRBJ1-4
V: TRBV7-9
D: NA
size: NA
CDR3: CASSLASQGRENEKLFF
DNA: TGTGCCAGCAGCTTAGCGTCGCAGGGAAGGGAGAATGAAAAACTGTTTTTT

J: TRBJ2-5
V: TRBV29-1
D: NA
size: NA
CDR3: CNVGPRSGWRQETQYF
DNA: TGCAACGTTGGTCCTCGTTCAGGGTGGCGTCAAGAGACCCAGTACTTC

J: TRBJ2-1
V: TRBV27
D: TRBD2
size: NA
CDR3: CASSFLGLAGNEQFF
DNA: TGTGCCAGCAGTTTCCTGGGACTAGCTGGCAATGAGCAGTTCTTC

J: TRBJ2-7
V: TRBV27
D: TRBD1
size: NA
CDR3: CASSLGQGVSSYEQYF
DNA: TGTGCCAGCAGTTTGGGACAGGGCGTGAGCTCCTACGAGCAGTACTTC

J: TRBJ2-5
V: TRBV6-5
D: NA
size: NA
CDR3: CATSAAQETQYF
DNA: TGTGCCACCTCAGCCGCGCAGGAGACCCAGTACTTC